This TCR beta chain was obtained from a study of OX40 agonist ivuxolimab in advanced cancers. Study context: Averaging 60 years in age, with a range of about 23 to 79, the cohort was about 83% male. Partial responses were achieved by three patients: one hepatocellular carcinoma, two cutaneous melanoma.

V lost 1 base, J lost 2 bases, and 10 bases lay in between. Per germline, CDR1 MGHRA and CDR2 YSYEKL. The CDR3 is made up of 15 amino acids. Only in-frame clones appear in the TCRdb table, and some are missing; sequencing was by immunoSEQ multiplex PCR. The table includes some 70,000 clones, 75% to 90% detected once. Blood samples were obtained at baseline, cycle 4 day 1, and cycle 7 day 1. Sequenced material: CD4+ or CD8+ T cells sorted from blood, taken in a trial of the OX40 agonist ivuxolimab. This rearrangement joins TRBV4-1 to TRBJ2-3, with a tentative D call TRBD1 (5 bases). This TCR derives from an adult with an advanced solid tumor such as melanoma, head and neck, liver or kidney cancer. CDR3 loop: CASSQVWTSTDTQYF. The DNA of the CDR3 is TGCGCCAGCAGCCAAGTATGGACATCCACAGATACGCAGTATTTT.